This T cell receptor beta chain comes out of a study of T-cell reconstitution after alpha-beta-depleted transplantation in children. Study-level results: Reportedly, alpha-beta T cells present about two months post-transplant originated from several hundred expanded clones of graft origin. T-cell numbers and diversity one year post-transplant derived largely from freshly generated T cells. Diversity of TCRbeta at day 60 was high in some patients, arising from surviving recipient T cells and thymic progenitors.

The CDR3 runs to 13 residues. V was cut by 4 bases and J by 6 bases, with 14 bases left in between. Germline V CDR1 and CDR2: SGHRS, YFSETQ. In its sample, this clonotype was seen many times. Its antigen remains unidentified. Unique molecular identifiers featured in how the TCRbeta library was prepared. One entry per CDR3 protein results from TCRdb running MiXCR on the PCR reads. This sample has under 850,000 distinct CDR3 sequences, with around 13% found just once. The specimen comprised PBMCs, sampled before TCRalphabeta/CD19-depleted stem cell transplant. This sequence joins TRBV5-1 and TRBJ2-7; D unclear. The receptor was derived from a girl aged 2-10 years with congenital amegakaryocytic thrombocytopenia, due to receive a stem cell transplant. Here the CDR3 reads CASSARAVSEQYF. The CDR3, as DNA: TGCGCCAGCAGCGCCCGCGCCGTGTCCGAGCAGTACTTC.